This note documents a single T cell receptor (beta chain) sequence. Its target is not known. This record belongs to a study of cytomegalovirus exposure and HLA in healthy donors. Study observations and caveats: Certain indistinguishable V segments, among them TRBV6-2 and TRBV6-3, were excluded. The authors considered a cluster of highly shared sequence variants likely to be a sequencing artifact. It was reported that TCR beta sequences correctly inferred the HLA-A and HLA-B alleles for most subjects.

V was pared by 7 bases and J by 4 bases, with 13 bases between. The CDR3 extends over 13 amino acids. CDR1 ENHRY and CDR2 SYGVKD come from the germline V gene. The primer mix had 60 Vbeta and 13 Jbeta primers. The table came from immunoSEQ multiplex PCR; TCRdb's copy has only in-frame clones and leaves some out. Of roughly 120,000 clones listed, about three quarters are singletons. This receptor was obtained from a man in his 60s in good health and CMV-seropositive. The chain employs TRBV10-3 and TRBJ1-1, with D perhaps TRBD1 (6 bases). Input material: PBMCs. In nucleotides, the CDR3 is TGTGCCATCATAGGCAAAGGGGGCACTGAAGCTTTCTTT. Encoded protein: CAIIGKGGTEAFF.